A selection of T cell receptor beta chains follows, all from one sample in a study of cytomegalovirus exposure and HLA in healthy donors. Produced via immunoSEQ multiplex PCR; TCRdb's table is partial and in-frame only. The sample has around 180,000 clones; roughly 80% are singletons. The sequencing input was PBMCs. These receptors were obtained from a woman in her fifties or sixties in good health and CMV-seronegative. The CDR3 runs from the conserved cysteine through the conserved F or W. Each record gives: clone size, D gene, J gene, V gene, CDR3 protein, CDR3 DNA. The D gene is left open where the match is weak. Some rows have no size entry. The others give once, few or many, or a class for an expanded clone.

abundance: once; d_gene: TRBD2; j_gene: TRBJ2-5; v_gene: TRBV28; CDR3aa: CASSLRASGGKTQYF; CDR3nt: TGTGCCAGCAGCCTAAGGGCTAGCGGGGGGAAGACCCAGTACTTC
abundance: .; d_gene: TRBD1; j_gene: TRBJ2-2; v_gene: TRBV28; CDR3aa: CASRPDRGYGTGELFF; CDR3nt: TGTGCCAGCAGGCCGGACAGGGGGTACGGCACCGGGGAGCTGTTTTTT
abundance: .; d_gene: .; j_gene: TRBJ1-3; v_gene: TRBV7-9; CDR3aa: CASSLWGGNTIYF; CDR3nt: TGTGCCAGCAGCTTATGGGGCGGAAACACCATATATTTT
abundance: once; d_gene: .; j_gene: TRBJ1-3; v_gene: TRBV9; CDR3aa: CASSSAGVSGNTIYF; CDR3nt: TGTGCCAGCAGCTCGGCCGGGGTCTCTGGAAACACCATATATTTT
abundance: many; d_gene: TRBD1; j_gene: TRBJ1-1; v_gene: TRBV4-1; CDR3aa: CASSQDAQGADEAFF; CDR3nt: TGCGCCAGCAGCCAAGATGCACAGGGGGCTGATGAAGCTTTCTTT
abundance: .; d_gene: .; j_gene: TRBJ2-1; v_gene: TRBV5-1; CDR3aa: CASSLGAGPYNEQFF; CDR3nt: TGCGCCAGCAGCTTGGGGGCGGGCCCCTACAATGAGCAGTTCTTC
abundance: .; d_gene: .; j_gene: TRBJ2-5; v_gene: TRBV4-3; CDR3aa: CASSQGRTAQETQYF; CDR3nt: TGCGCCAGCAGCCAAGGTAGGACAGCTCAAGAGACCCAGTACTTC
abundance: .; d_gene: TRBD1; j_gene: TRBJ1-2; v_gene: TRBV4-3; CDR3aa: CASSQVNRGQSGYTF; CDR3nt: TGCGCCAGCAGCCAAGTAAACAGGGGGCAATCTGGCTACACCTTC
abundance: .; d_gene: .; j_gene: TRBJ1-1; v_gene: TRBV10-3; CDR3aa: CAIGGRMNTEAFF; CDR3nt: TGTGCCATCGGAGGGAGAATGAACACTGAAGCTTTCTTT
abundance: .; d_gene: .; j_gene: TRBJ1-5; v_gene: TRBV1; CDR3aa: CTSSSQTQGPNQPQHF; CDR3nt: TGCACCAGCAGCTCACAGACACAGGGTCCCAATCAGCCCCAGCATTTT
abundance: .; d_gene: .; j_gene: TRBJ1-5; v_gene: TRBV6-5; CDR3aa: CASRPDSFHQPQHF; CDR3nt: TGTGCCAGCAGACCCGACAGTTTCCATCAGCCCCAGCATTTT
abundance: .; d_gene: .; j_gene: TRBJ2-7; v_gene: TRBV6-4; CDR3aa: CAWSGPPYEQYF; CDR3nt: TGTGCCTGGAGCGGGCCACCCTACGAGCAGTACTTC
abundance: few; d_gene: TRBD2; j_gene: TRBJ2-3; v_gene: TRBV7-9; CDR3aa: CASLRLAVSTDTQYF; CDR3nt: TGTGCCAGCCTCAGACTAGCGGTTAGCACAGATACGCAGTATTTT
abundance: .; d_gene: .; j_gene: TRBJ2-7; v_gene: TRBV5-1; CDR3aa: CASARIPGQNFYEQYF; CDR3nt: TGCGCCAGCGCCCGGATACCGGGACAAAACTTCTACGAGCAGTACTTC
abundance: once; d_gene: TRBD1; j_gene: TRBJ1-1; v_gene: TRBV4-1; CDR3aa: CASSQDRDRRGGGTEAFF; CDR3nt: TGCGCCAGCAGCCAAGATCGGGACAGGCGGGGGGGAGGCACTGAAGCTTTCTTT
abundance: .; d_gene: TRBD2; j_gene: TRBJ2-3; v_gene: TRBV7-2; CDR3aa: CASRKERGSSPDTQYF; CDR3nt: TGTGCCAGCAGAAAAGAGCGGGGGAGTTCTCCAGATACGCAGTATTTT
abundance: once; d_gene: .; j_gene: TRBJ1-4; v_gene: TRBV19; CDR3aa: CASSGRTERTNEKLFF; CDR3nt: TGTGCCAGCTCCGGACGGACTGAAAGAACTAATGAAAAACTGTTTTTT
abundance: .; d_gene: .; j_gene: TRBJ2-4; v_gene: TRBV6-6; CDR3aa: CASTPQLAKNIQYF; CDR3nt: TGTGCCAGCACCCCTCAACTAGCCAAAAACATTCAGTACTTC
abundance: .; d_gene: .; j_gene: TRBJ2-7; v_gene: TRBV9; CDR3aa: CASSVGRAPYEQYF; CDR3nt: TGTGCCAGCAGCGTAGGCAGGGCCCCCTACGAGCAGTACTTC
abundance: once; d_gene: TRBD2; j_gene: TRBJ2-7; v_gene: TRBV7-2; CDR3aa: CASSPQRAGGSYEQYF; CDR3nt: TGTGCCAGCAGCCCGCAAAGGGCGGGAGGATCCTACGAGCAGTACTTC
abundance: .; d_gene: .; j_gene: TRBJ2-5; v_gene: TRBV9; CDR3aa: CASSVGRRAQETQYF; CDR3nt: TGTGCCAGCAGCGTAGGGAGGCGGGCCCAAGAGACCCAGTACTTC
abundance: .; d_gene: TRBD2; j_gene: TRBJ2-1; v_gene: TRBV4-1; CDR3aa: CASSPGPTSGAFEQFF; CDR3nt: TGCGCCAGCAGCCCCGGACCGACTAGCGGGGCTTTTGAGCAGTTCTTC
abundance: .; d_gene: TRBD1; j_gene: TRBJ1-3; v_gene: TRBV27; CDR3aa: CASMLEGATGNTIYF; CDR3nt: TGTGCCAGCATGTTGGAGGGGGCCACAGGAAACACCATATATTTT
abundance: .; d_gene: TRBD1; j_gene: TRBJ2-7; v_gene: TRBV18; CDR3aa: CASSPGTGAHEQYF; CDR3nt: TGTGCCAGCTCACCTGGGACAGGGGCCCACGAGCAGTACTTC
abundance: .; d_gene: TRBD1; j_gene: TRBJ2-7; v_gene: TRBV5-6; CDR3aa: CASSSLGTGVEQYF; CDR3nt: TGTGCCAGCAGCTCACTCGGGACAGGGGTCGAGCAGTACTTC
abundance: .; d_gene: TRBD1; j_gene: TRBJ1-2; v_gene: TRBV4-3; CDR3aa: CASSQDGSGTAHGYTF; CDR3nt: TGCGCCAGCAGCCAAGATGGGTCCGGGACAGCTCATGGCTACACCTTC
abundance: .; d_gene: .; j_gene: TRBJ1-5; v_gene: TRBV27; CDR3aa: CASGGGAINQPQHF; CDR3nt: TGTGCCAGCGGAGGAGGGGCGATCAATCAGCCCCAGCATTTT
abundance: .; d_gene: .; j_gene: TRBJ2-3; v_gene: TRBV7-8; CDR3aa: CASSLGATSTDTQYF; CDR3nt: TGTGCCAGCAGCTTAGGGGCCACTAGCACAGATACGCAGTATTTT
abundance: .; d_gene: .; j_gene: TRBJ2-1; v_gene: TRBV7-3; CDR3aa: CASSFSAGFGRGPNEQFF; CDR3nt: TGTGCCAGCAGCTTTTCCGCCGGGTTCGGGAGAGGGCCCAATGAGCAGTTCTTC
abundance: .; d_gene: .; j_gene: TRBJ1-1; v_gene: TRBV7-2; CDR3aa: CASSLDSNTEAFF; CDR3nt: TGTGCCAGCAGCTTAGACTCGAACACTGAAGCTTTCTTT
abundance: .; d_gene: TRBD1; j_gene: TRBJ1-4; v_gene: TRBV7-2; CDR3aa: CASSTGQGREKLFF; CDR3nt: TGTGCCAGCAGCACGGGACAGGGGAGAGAAAAACTGTTTTTT
abundance: .; d_gene: .; j_gene: TRBJ1-4; v_gene: TRBV27; CDR3aa: CASSGGRDWKKLFF; CDR3nt: TGTGCCAGCTCAGGCGGCAGGGACTGGAAAAAACTGTTTTTT
abundance: .; d_gene: TRBD1; j_gene: TRBJ1-6; v_gene: TRBV27; CDR3aa: CASRGGTGKGSPLHF; CDR3nt: TGTGCCAGCAGGGGAGGGACAGGGAAGGGGTCACCCCTCCACTTT
abundance: many; d_gene: .; j_gene: TRBJ1-5; v_gene: TRBV4-3; CDR3aa: CASSQELINQPQHF; CDR3nt: TGCGCCAGCAGCCAAGAGCTAATCAATCAGCCCCAGCATTTT
abundance: .; d_gene: .; j_gene: TRBJ1-5; v_gene: TRBV27; CDR3aa: CASMFAGAGQPQHF; CDR3nt: TGTGCCAGCATGTTCGCGGGGGCGGGACAGCCCCAGCATTTT
abundance: .; d_gene: .; j_gene: TRBJ2-1; v_gene: TRBV28; CDR3aa: CASSLGVSGRSEQFF; CDR3nt: TGTGCCAGCAGTTTGGGAGTCTCTGGGCGAAGTGAGCAGTTCTTC
abundance: .; d_gene: .; j_gene: TRBJ1-1; v_gene: TRBV4-3; CDR3aa: CASSQDVMGLGTEAFF; CDR3nt: TGCGCCAGCAGCCAAGATGTCATGGGGCTGGGCACTGAAGCTTTCTTT
abundance: .; d_gene: TRBD1; j_gene: TRBJ1-2; v_gene: TRBV10-3; CDR3aa: CAISESTGPTYGYTF; CDR3nt: TGTGCCATCAGTGAGTCGACAGGGCCAACTTATGGCTACACCTTC
abundance: .; d_gene: .; j_gene: TRBJ2-7; v_gene: TRBV27; CDR3aa: CASSFSGISSYEQYF; CDR3nt: TGTGCCAGCAGTTTCTCCGGTATAAGCTCCTACGAGCAGTACTTC
abundance: .; d_gene: .; j_gene: TRBJ2-2; v_gene: TRBV10-3; CDR3aa: CAISGSTGELFF; CDR3nt: TGTGCCATCAGTGGGAGCACCGGGGAGCTGTTTTTT
abundance: .; d_gene: TRBD1; j_gene: TRBJ1-2; v_gene: TRBV27; CDR3aa: CATRGLKREGYTF; CDR3nt: TGTGCCACCAGGGGGCTAAAACGGGAGGGCTACACCTTC
abundance: .; d_gene: TRBD1; j_gene: TRBJ1-2; v_gene: TRBV19; CDR3aa: CATTGDFNYGYTF; CDR3nt: TGTGCCACTACAGGGGACTTTAACTATGGCTACACCTTC
abundance: .; d_gene: .; j_gene: TRBJ2-7; v_gene: TRBV27; CDR3aa: CACPRDSYEQYF; CDR3nt: TGTGCCTGTCCGCGGGACTCCTACGAGCAGTACTTC
abundance: few; d_gene: .; j_gene: TRBJ1-1; v_gene: TRBV6-5; CDR3aa: CASSATQGMNTEAFF; CDR3nt: TGTGCCAGCAGTGCCACTCAGGGGATGAACACTGAAGCTTTCTTT
abundance: few; d_gene: TRBD1; j_gene: TRBJ1-2; v_gene: TRBV28; CDR3aa: CASSLRQGSYTF; CDR3nt: TGTGCCAGCAGTCTCCGACAGGGCAGCTACACCTTC